A selection of T cell receptor beta chains follows, all from one sample in a study of blood T cell repertoires in COVID-19. The table came from immunoSEQ multiplex PCR; TCRdb's copy has only in-frame clones and leaves some out. The table has 150,000 or so clones, 81% seen once. Specimen: peripheral blood. The receptors were gathered from a man between 60 and 75 years old with active or convalescent COVID-19. The CDR3 runs from the conserved cysteine through the conserved F or W. D genes are given only for firm matches. Rows may omit the clone size; those that give it use once, few, many or a size class.

abundance	d_gene	v_gene	j_gene	CDR3nt	CDR3aa
.	TRBD1	TRBV28	TRBJ1-4	TGTGCCAGCAGCCCTGTGCAGGGGGCGGGTGAAAAACTGTTTTTT	CASSPVQGAGEKLFF
few	TRBD2	TRBV5-1	TRBJ2-5	TGCGCCAGCAGCTTGCTACCTAGCGGGGGGGCCCTGGAGACCCAGTACTTC	CASSLLPSGGALETQYF
.	TRBD1	TRBV28	TRBJ2-6	TGTGCCAGCAGTTGGAGACAGGGGGCTGCTGGGGCCAACGTCCTGACTTTC	CASSWRQGAAGANVLTF
once	TRBD1	TRBV5-1	TRBJ2-2	TGCGCCAGCAGCTTCCAGGGGGACACCGGGGAGCTGTTTTTT	CASSFQGDTGELFF
.	.	TRBV7-9	TRBJ2-5	TGTGCCAGCAGCTTACCGTTCTCTCAGGTCGACCAAGAGACCCAGTACTTC	CASSLPFSQVDQETQYF
.	TRBD2	TRBV4-1	TRBJ2-7	TGCGCCAGCAGCACGGGAGGGGGTACCTACGAGCAGTACTTC	CASSTGGGTYEQYF
.	.	TRBV7-6	TRBJ2-1	TGTGCCAGCAGCTTGGCACAGTACAATGAGCAGTTCTTC	CASSLAQYNEQFF
.	TRBD2	TRBV5-4	TRBJ2-1	TGTGCCAGCACCTTGGATGGGGGACTAGTGGGCAATGAGCAGTTCTTC	CASTLDGGLVGNEQFF
.	TRBD1	TRBV3-1/TRBV3-2	TRBJ1-4	TGTGCCAGCAGCCAACCCGGGACAGGGAATGAAAAACTGTTTTTT	CASSQPGTGNEKLFF
once	TRBD1	TRBV9	TRBJ1-2	TGTGCCAGCAGCACAGGGACAGGTGGCTACACCTTC	CASSTGTGGYTF
.	.	TRBV14	TRBJ2-3	TGTGCCAGCACCCCGACTAGCACAGATACGCAGTATTTT	CASTPTSTDTQYF
.	.	TRBV5-1	TRBJ1-3	TGCGCCAGCAGCCAGGGACTCTCTGGAAACACCATATATTTT	CASSQGLSGNTIYF
.	.	TRBV7-8	TRBJ2-2	TGTGCCAGCAGCCACGAACATGGGGAGCTGTTTTTT	CASSHEHGELFF
.	.	TRBV18	TRBJ2-2	TGTGCCAGCTCACCTCCACATAACACCGGGGAGCTGTTTTTT	CASSPPHNTGELFF
.	TRBD1	TRBV6-4	TRBJ2-3	TGTGCCAGCAGTGAGACAGGGAGCACAGATACGCAGTATTTT	CASSETGSTDTQYF